The source of this TCR beta chain is a study of regulatory T cells in long-lasting Graves disease. As to time point: persistent/refractory GD, antithyroid drugs over 5 years with positive TRAb. RNA from PBMCs was the source of the TCR library. The sample holds many counts of this clonotype. iRepertoire HTBI primers and Arm-PCR of CDR3 regions built TCR beta libraries. TCRdb redid the calling of the multiplex PCR reads with MiXCR, one entry per CDR3 protein. This table holds some 450,000 distinct CDR3 sequences, 23% found once. The sequence came from a female donor with Graves disease. Source: peripheral blood mononuclear cells (PBMCs), taken when the disease was refractory, from a patient treated with antithyroid drugs.

The CDR3 DNA is TGTGCCAGCAGCAAAAGGACAGGGCAATCCTATAATTCACCCCTCCACTTT. Its translation is CASSKRTGQSYNSPLHF. The chain employs TRBV11-2 and TRBJ1-6; 8 bases agree with TRBD1. The CDR3 runs 17 residues. Germline-derived CDR1 and CDR2 are SGHAT and FQNNGV. V was clipped by 5 bases and J by 1 base; unmatched bases: 7.